These T cell receptor beta chains were read from a single sample in a study of blood T cell repertoires in COVID-19. Produced via immunoSEQ multiplex PCR; TCRdb's table is partial and in-frame only. The data show more than 300,000 clones, 89% seen once. Sequencing was carried out using peripheral blood. The receptors derive from a man aged 18 to 35 who had recovered from COVID-19. Both conserved end residues are part of each CDR3. The order of the fields is V gene, J gene, CDR3 protein.

>TRBV7-6|TRBJ1-6
CASSQRETPLHF
>TRBV5-5|TRBJ1-4
CASSMGQHNEKLFF
>TRBV2|TRBJ2-7
CASAYSYEQYF
>TRBV7-6|TRBJ1-2
CASSLGQGANGYTF
>TRBV24-1|TRBJ2-1
CATSGRTGSSYNEQFF
>TRBV6-4|TRBJ2-2
CASSDSGGENTGELFF
>TRBV2|TRBJ1-5
CASSVEGPSNQPQHF
>TRBV27|TRBJ2-7
CASSLAGGAYEQYF
>TRBV25-1|TRBJ1-2
CASSAGLGGYTF
>TRBV19|TRBJ1-3
CASRIRVGSGNTIYF
>TRBV18|TRBJ1-2
CASSPGDPTGGYGYTF
>TRBV5-6|TRBJ2-3
CASSRATDTQYF
>TRBV27|TRBJ2-7
CASRGQGVEQYF
>TRBV4-3|TRBJ1-2
CASSQEGTGVYGYTF
>TRBV18|TRBJ2-3
CASSPGLPTSTDTQYF
>TRBV5-1|TRBJ2-7
CASRGTGLSYEQYF
>TRBV12-3/TRBV12-4|TRBJ1-4
CASSTRREKLFF
>TRBV24-1|TRBJ2-1
CATSDPAASGREGSYNEQFF
>TRBV29-1|TRBJ1-3
CSVAGTGTSSGNTIYF
>TRBV7-8|TRBJ2-7
CASSLSGQLYEQYF
>TRBV18|TRBJ1-5
CASSQGADQPQHF
>TRBV4-1|TRBJ1-2
CASRLPGTGARNYGYTF
>TRBV3-1/TRBV3-2|TRBJ1-2
CASSQSNSPGYTF
>TRBV7-2|TRBJ2-1
CASEGQSSYNEQFF
>TRBV19|TRBJ1-5
CASSKQTGISNQPQHF
>TRBV11-2|TRBJ2-1
CASTPPWAFEQFF
>TRBV18|TRBJ1-1
CASSPRTENTEAFF
>TRBV19|TRBJ1-4
CASSPTGTNEKLFF
>TRBV18|TRBJ2-5
CASSPWDIQETQYF
>TRBV21-1|TRBJ1-2
CASSKEASSSPYGYTF
>TRBV19|TRBJ2-1
CASSDPGGSSYNEQFF
>TRBV29-1|TRBJ1-1
CSGDRGEGAEAFF
>TRBV6-5|TRBJ1-3
CASRNTGSSGNTIYF
>TRBV5-1|TRBJ2-5
CASSQGGQETQYF
>TRBV27|TRBJ1-5
CASSPNSGQPQHF
>TRBV4-1|TRBJ2-7
CASSHLAGSYEQYF
>TRBV7-2|TRBJ2-1
CASSFEANGEQFF
>TRBV2|TRBJ2-7
CASKNTYEQYF
>TRBV6-5|TRBJ1-1
CASSYSLGGGDTEAFF
>TRBV6-5|TRBJ1-1
CASSPLGPSKAFF
>TRBV10-3|TRBJ2-6
CAIPRGEGTISGANVLTF
>TRBV15|TRBJ1-2
CATSLDHDGYTF
>TRBV5-1|TRBJ2-5
CASSPTGWGETQYF
>TRBV7-9|TRBJ2-1
CASSSSGFNPYNEQFF
>TRBV14|TRBJ1-1
CASSQDSGNTEAFF
>TRBV10-2|TRBJ2-1
CASKSGTSASYNEQFF
>TRBV4-2|TRBJ2-7
CASSQTGGANYEQYF
>TRBV6-5|TRBJ1-6
CASSSTGNYNSPLHF
>TRBV5-1|TRBJ2-1
CASSSLAAIYNEQFF
>TRBV9|TRBJ2-6
CASSVVRQEYSGANVLTF
>TRBV6-2/TRBV6-3|TRBJ2-1
CASSQGQGSYNEQFF
>TRBV5-1|TRBJ1-2
CASSLGTVTKEGGYTF
>TRBV6-1|TRBJ1-1
CASSGTRGSGDTEAFF
>TRBV18|TRBJ1-1
CASSPGLPTAFF
>TRBV9|TRBJ2-7
CASSVGGDPNPYEQYF